This T cell receptor (beta chain) was sequenced in a study of blood T cell repertoires in COVID-19 (dated by TCRdb to about 2020). Some background on the complete study: Samples covering the acute and convalescent phases of COVID-19 were provided by collaborators in the United States, Italy and Spain. The material from the prospective study consisted of cDNA or gDNA derived from T cells, B-cell-depleted T cells, or PBMCs. Deeply sampled blood TCRbeta repertoires from subjects exposed to, actively infected with, or recovered from COVID-19 were included in the dataset. A freely available public database, intended as a resource for researchers studying the immune response to SARS-CoV-2, is where the repertoires were released. Samples were obtained from the ongoing ImmuneRACE study (first 160 participants) and from 1,254 subjects provided by 6 global collaborators. A de-identified subject ID, COVID-19 status, age in years and sex were almost always included in the sample metadata. Where HLA class I and class II types were available, the types were taken from metadata supplied by the sample provider, not from assay-based typing. Broader findings and caveats from the paper: The quantity of clinical and demographic metadata differed by source and by participant and was supplied without curation.

Spanning cysteine to phenylalanine, the CDR3 consists of 14 amino acids. Only the CDR3 DNA is retained, 42 bases long and in frame from the first base. From the germline V gene (reference sequence), CDR1 is SEHNR and CDR2 is FQNEAQ. V is cut by 5 bases and J by 1 base, and the space between the germline ends is 11 bases. Whole blood was collected in K2EDTA tubes by collaborating institutions according to the institutions' own protocols. For TCRbeta analysis, collaborators shipped samples as frozen whole blood, isolated PBMCs, or DNA extracted from either of those sample types. This clone was counted a single time. There is no known antigen for this receptor. Base qualities are not recorded, but no much larger clone differs from it by a single base. TCRbeta CDR3 regions were amplified from genomic DNA using the immunoSEQ Assay, a bias-controlled multiplex PCR. Per the source publication's procedure: The number of nucleated cells in each sample was estimated by amplification of reference gene primers within the assay. To quantify the absolute abundance of each unique TCRbeta CDR3 rearrangement, sequence reads were collapsed and filtered. For each sample, productive Simpson clonality was calculated by taking the square root of Simpson's diversity index across productive rearrangements. Imported from immuneACCESS, the table was reduced by TCRdb to in-frame sequences with V and J called. These copies leave out some clones; in studies compared against another copy, an unresolved V gene accounts for under half, and the cause of the remainder is not known. D and trimming come from the DNA, and the V and J calls and clone size come from that table. For this sample there are 55,000 to 65,000 clones; 82% appear just once. Of the sample, roughly 12% falls within the top ten clones.

The specimen was peripheral blood. This receptor was identified in a human donor in a cohort sampled during active COVID-19. The rearrangement combines TRBV7-9 with TRBJ1-1; there is no confident call for the D gene. Read as DNA, the sequence is TGTGCCAGCAGCCCACAAAGAGGGAACACTGAAGCTTTCTTT. It codes for CASSPQRGNTEAFF.